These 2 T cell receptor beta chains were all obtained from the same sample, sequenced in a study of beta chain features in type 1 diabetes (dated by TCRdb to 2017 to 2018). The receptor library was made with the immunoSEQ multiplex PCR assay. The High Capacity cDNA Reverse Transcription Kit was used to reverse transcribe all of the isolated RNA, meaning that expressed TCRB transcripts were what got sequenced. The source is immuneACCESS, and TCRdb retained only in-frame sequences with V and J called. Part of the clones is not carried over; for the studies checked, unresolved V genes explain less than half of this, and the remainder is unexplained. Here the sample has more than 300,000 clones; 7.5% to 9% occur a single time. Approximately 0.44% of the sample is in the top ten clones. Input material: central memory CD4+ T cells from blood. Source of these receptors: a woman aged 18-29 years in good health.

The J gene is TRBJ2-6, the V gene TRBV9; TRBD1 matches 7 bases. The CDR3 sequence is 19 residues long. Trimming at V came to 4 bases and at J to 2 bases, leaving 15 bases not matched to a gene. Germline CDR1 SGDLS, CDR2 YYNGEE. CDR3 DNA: TGTGCCAGCAGCTATACTACCACGACAGGGAGAACTGGGGCCAACGTCCTGACTTTC. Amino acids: CASSYTTTTGRTGANVLTF.

CDR3 amino acids: CASSDPTGVTDTQYF. CDR3 bases: TGTGCCAGCAGTGACCCGACAGGTGTCACAGATACGCAGTATTTT. V is TRBV6-1 and J is TRBJ2-3; possible D gene TRBD1, 6 bases. This CDR3 contains 15 residues. CDR1 is MNHNS, CDR2 SASEGT, per germline. The V end was cut by 3 bases, the J end by 2 bases, with 12 bases between.